This entry describes one T cell receptor (beta chain). The antigen it binds to is not known. No base quality information exists; no much larger clone differs at one position. This specimen belongs to a study of cytomegalovirus exposure and HLA in healthy donors (dated by TCRdb to 2016 to 2017). With regard to the full study: In an earlier analysis of 450 to 750 of the donors, under 300 Gb of sequence data and 90 million to 130 million unique TCR beta sequences from approximately 180 million T cells were reported. An early release that covered about 600 HLA-typed donors contained approximately 290 gigabases of sequencing data and 65 million to 100 million unique TCR sequences. The genetic ancestry cluster associated with self-reported Caucasian donors included around four fifths of the 350 to 500 genotyped donors. The aim of the study was to test whether cataloging public T cell receptors could identify signatures of past pathogen exposure. The T cell repertoires of about 700 subjects were profiled by immunosequencing and related to cytomegalovirus serostatus. A separate validation cohort of 100 to 150 different subjects was used in addition to the roughly 640-subject first cohort. The study combined high-throughput TCR immunosequencing, statistical association of individual TCRs with disease status, and machine learning to predict cytomegalovirus infection status. To study patterns of TCR occurrence, a later analysis re-analyzed previously published TCR beta repertoires from around 660 donors and added high-resolution HLA genotyping. Rather than using new phenotypic data, the later analysis identified candidate immune exposures from TCR beta sequences and from how often those sequences occurred across donors. In an earlier analysis of about 590 of the donors, high-throughput TCR beta sequencing was used to judge whether each TCR beta V gene segment behaved as functional or pseudogenic. Donor age, sex, ethnicity and CMV serostatus were collected together with the repertoire data. A later genetic analysis used genome-wide SNP genotypes for 398 of the 666 donors, treating that subset as a discovery cohort. Every repertoire in the discovery cohort had been generated on one and the same sequencing platform. HLA typing included class I and class II loci at four-digit resolution. Typing coverage varied by locus: about 620-640 donors for A, B, C, DRB1 and DQB1; approximately 500 for DQA1; over 600 for DPA1; approximately 470 for DPB1. A handful of DR-DQ haplotypes were handled as single units for association and clustering because linkage in the cohort was strong. Among a few hundred genotyped donors of the cohort, an average of around 240,000 unique TCR beta nucleotide sequences were sequenced per donor, roughly 18% of them non-productive.

What the work shows at the level of the full study, not this receptor alone: In vitro tests confirmed that a few of the cytomegalovirus-associated TCR beta chains recognize cytomegalovirus antigens. A further reported finding was that TCR beta sequences accurately predicted the HLA-A and HLA-B alleles for most subjects in the first cohort. In an earlier analysis of about 600 of the donors, most TCR beta V segments appeared in productive rearrangements about 87% or about 30% of the time, broadly matching IMGT annotations. A total of 150 to 200 TCR beta chains were listed by the study as associated with cytomegalovirus. When HLA alleles, especially DR and DQ, strongly co-occurred, TCR associations were difficult to assign to individual alleles. Specific HLA alleles were associated with over 15,000 TCR beta sequences at a false discovery rate of 0.05 in a later analysis. According to a later analysis, TCR association rates differed among HLA loci, with DRB1 alleles showing the most associated TCRs and HLA-C alleles showing the fewest. Correlated functional status among segregating V segments might reflect linkage disequilibrium, but an unknown experimental factor could not be ruled out. Because some donors lacked HLA typing at each locus, the association tests relied only on the typed subset. Immune exposure information for the cohort was limited to CMV serostatus. The presence/absence analyses assumed that sequencing depth was roughly uniform across donors, and that assumption may not be true. An association between a missense DCLRE1C variant and V-gene and J-gene trimming of TCR beta chains was found in a later genetic analysis and replicated in an independent cohort. Most TCR sequences were observed very rarely across donors, whereas some public TCRs were present in many individuals. The cohort was sequenced for TCR beta chains only, and without alpha or paired-chain data the features that could be detected were limited. According to a later analysis, parvovirus B19, influenza, CMV and Epstein-Barr virus appeared linked to several top co-occurrence clusters. It was suggested by the authors that the approach could potentially be generalized to other disease states and immunological phenotypes. A group of highly shared sequence variants was considered likely to be a technical artifact of the sequencing pipeline. In a later analysis, HLA-associated TCR beta chains were found to be more clonally expanded and to have lower generation probabilities than equally common non-associated chains. Because counts were too low, more than 15 rarely observed V segments, including chromosome 9 orphons, were excluded from the earlier analysis of 587 of the donors. According to a later genetic analysis, donors in an Asian-associated ancestry cluster had fewer N-insertions in productive TCRs than the approximately 630-donor mean. The classifier was reported to diagnose cytomegalovirus status with high specificity and sensitivity in both the original and validation cohorts. Most CMV-associated TCR beta chains appeared to be HLA-restricted in a later analysis, and the HLA associations seemed to be driven largely by CMV exposure.

Libraries were constructed by the immunoSEQ multiplex PCR assay. The multiplex PCR relied on a mix of 60 forward primers for TCR Vbeta segments and 13 reverse primers for TCR Jbeta segments. Amplification of the CDR3 region of rearranged TCR beta genes was performed with a multiplex PCR assay on genomic DNA. The amplified TCR beta libraries were sequenced on the Illumina HiSeq System as 87-base-pair reads. The original methods were these. A later analysis counted about 76 million unique TCR beta chains across the 700 or so repertoires, and around 12 million of these chains were shared by at least two donors. A nearest-neighbor algorithm error-corrected the raw reads and collapsed the reads into unique sequences, merging closely related sequences to remove PCR and sequencing errors. V, D and J gene segments were assigned by aligning CDR3 sequences to IMGT reference sequences. Each retained sequence needed at least a six-nucleotide match to both a V gene segment and a J gene segment. Rearrangements were classified as productive when the CDR3 lacked stop codons and remained in frame with V and J, and all other rearrangements were classified as non-productive. Following IMGT convention, CDR3 was defined as the stretch from the second conserved V-encoded cysteine up to the conserved J-encoded phenylalanine. In an earlier analysis of more than 550 of the donors, sequences lacking an unambiguous match to a single V gene segment were excluded. In an earlier analysis of approximately 590 of the donors, V segments were called functional above 56.7% productive rearrangements and were called segregating when the between-donor standard deviation exceeded 5%. To diagnose cytomegalovirus status from the catalog of TCR beta chain sequences, a statistical classification framework was built. V and J gene assignment, in a later analysis, came from comparing TCR nucleotide sequences with IMGT/GENE-DB human TR gene sequences. A later analysis assigned CDR3 sequences and most-parsimonious VDJ recombination scenarios with the TCRdist pipeline. In a later analysis, each TCR beta chain was defined by its CDR3 amino acid sequence together with its V-gene family, and reads without a unique V-gene family were excluded. A later analysis removed several hundred highly shared, low-generation-probability nucleotide sequences to deal with suspected cross-contamination and a sequencing artifact. A later analysis calculated a clonal expansion index for each public chain from normalized within-repertoire ranks of inferred template counts. In a later analysis, generation probabilities were computed with a VDJ recombination model fitted to out-of-frame rearrangements, and the resulting probabilities were checked against IGoR. In a later analysis, TCR-TCR, TCR-HLA and TCR-CMV co-occurrence was scored with hypergeometric tests, and a repertoire-size bias correction was applied to TCR pairs. False discovery rates were estimated in a later analysis by permuting HLA or CMV assignments 20 times. In a later analysis, co-occurring TCRs were grouped with DBSCAN, and TCRdist sequence similarity was added when clustering was performed within HLA-allele-positive subsets. Repertoires with fewer than 30,000 or more than 120,000 public chains, plus five repertoires with anomalous nucleotide sharing, were excluded from co-occurrence clustering. Entries here come from immuneACCESS through TCRdb and include only in-frame sequences with V and J called. Some clones fail to appear in such tables; in the studies checked, an unresolved V gene covers under half of the shortfall, and the cause of the remainder is unknown. That table supplies the V and J calls and clone size; D and trimming were determined from the DNA. Across this sample there are under 200,000 clones, with roughly 80% seen only once. The top ten constitute about 1.8% of the sample.

The cohort consisted of 600 to 700 healthy bone marrow donors. Cohort members were all nominally healthy when sampled, although unrecorded immune exposures were likely present. The donor was CMV seronegative and belonged to the group of 320 or so seronegative cohort members. A peripheral blood sample was collected from each donor, and TCR beta sequencing was performed on peripheral blood mononuclear cells. Genomic DNA extraction from the blood cell samples was performed with the Qiagen DNeasy Blood Extraction Kit. The sequence derives from a woman aged 18-29 years in good health and CMV-seronegative. Source material: PBMCs.

The CDR3 in this case is CASTHGQDDF. The sequenced DNA: TGTGCCAGCACCCACGGACAGGATGACTTC. This chain joins TRBV21-1 to TRBJ2-7; the tabulated D call, TRBD1, remains unverified against the DNA. TRBV21-1 is assigned pseudogene status. The CDR3 contains 10 residues, cysteine and phenylalanine counted. The sequence is cut down to CDR3 DNA, 30 bases in frame from base 1.